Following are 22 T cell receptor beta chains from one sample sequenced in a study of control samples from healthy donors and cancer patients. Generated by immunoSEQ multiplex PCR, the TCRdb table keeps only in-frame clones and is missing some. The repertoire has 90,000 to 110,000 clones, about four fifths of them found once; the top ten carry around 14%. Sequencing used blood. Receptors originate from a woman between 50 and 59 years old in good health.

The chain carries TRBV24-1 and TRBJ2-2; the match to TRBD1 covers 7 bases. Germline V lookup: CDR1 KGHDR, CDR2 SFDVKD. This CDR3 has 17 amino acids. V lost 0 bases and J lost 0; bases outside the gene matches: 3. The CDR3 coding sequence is TGTGCCACCAGTGATTTGCAAGGGACAGCGAACACCGGGGAGCTGTTTTTT. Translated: CATSDLQGTANTGELFF.

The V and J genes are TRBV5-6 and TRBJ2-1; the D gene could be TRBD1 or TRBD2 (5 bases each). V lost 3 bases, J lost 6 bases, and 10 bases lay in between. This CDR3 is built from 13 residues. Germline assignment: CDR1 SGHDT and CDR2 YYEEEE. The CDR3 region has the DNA TGTGCCAGCAGCTCCACGGGGCTCAATGAGCAGTTCTTC. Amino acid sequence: CASSSTGLNEQFF.

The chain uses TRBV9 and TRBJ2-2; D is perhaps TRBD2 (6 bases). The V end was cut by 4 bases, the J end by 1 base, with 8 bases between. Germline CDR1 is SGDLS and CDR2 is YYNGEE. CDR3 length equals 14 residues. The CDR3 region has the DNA TGTGCCAGCAGCTGGAGGGGGAACACCGGGGAGCTGTTTTTT. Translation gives CASSWRGNTGELFF. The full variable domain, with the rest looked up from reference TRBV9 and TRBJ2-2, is DSGVTQTPKHLITATGQRVTLRCSPRSGDLSVYWYQQSLDQGLQFLIQYYNGEERAKGNILERFSAQQFPDLHSELNLSSLELGDSALYFCASSWRGNTGELFFGEGSRLTVL.

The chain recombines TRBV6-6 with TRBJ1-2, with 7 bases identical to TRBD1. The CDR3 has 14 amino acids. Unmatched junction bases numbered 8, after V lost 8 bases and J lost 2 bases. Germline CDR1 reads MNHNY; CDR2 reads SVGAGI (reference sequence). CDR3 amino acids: CASRRGQANYGYTF. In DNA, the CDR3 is TGTGCCAGCCGCCGCGGACAGGCAAACTATGGCTACACCTTC.

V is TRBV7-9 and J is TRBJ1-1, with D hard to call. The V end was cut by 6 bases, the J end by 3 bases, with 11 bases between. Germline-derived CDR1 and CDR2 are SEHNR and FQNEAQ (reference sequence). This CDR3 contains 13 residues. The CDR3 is CASRGRDYTEAFF. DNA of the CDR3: TGTGCCAGCAGGGGAAGAGATTACACTGAAGCTTTCTTT.

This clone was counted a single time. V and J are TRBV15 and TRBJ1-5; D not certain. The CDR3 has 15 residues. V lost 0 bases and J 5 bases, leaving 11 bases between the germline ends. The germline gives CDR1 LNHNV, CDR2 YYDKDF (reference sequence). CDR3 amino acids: CATSRDRQFDQPQHF. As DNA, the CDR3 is TGTGCCACCAGCAGAGATAGACAATTCGATCAGCCCCAGCATTTT.

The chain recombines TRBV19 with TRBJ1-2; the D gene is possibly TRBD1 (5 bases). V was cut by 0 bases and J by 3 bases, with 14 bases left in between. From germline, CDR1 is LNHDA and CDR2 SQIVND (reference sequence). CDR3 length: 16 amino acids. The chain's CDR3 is CASSIEEGRFYYGYTF. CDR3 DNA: TGTGCCAGTAGTATAGAAGAGGGGCGCTTCTACTATGGCTACACCTTC.

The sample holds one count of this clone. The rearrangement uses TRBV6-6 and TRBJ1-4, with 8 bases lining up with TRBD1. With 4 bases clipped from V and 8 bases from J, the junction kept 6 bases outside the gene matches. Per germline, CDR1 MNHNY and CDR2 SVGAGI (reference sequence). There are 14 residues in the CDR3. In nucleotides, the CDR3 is TGTGCCAGCAGTTTTGGACAGGGCTGGGAAAAACTGTTTTTT. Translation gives CASSFGQGWEKLFF.

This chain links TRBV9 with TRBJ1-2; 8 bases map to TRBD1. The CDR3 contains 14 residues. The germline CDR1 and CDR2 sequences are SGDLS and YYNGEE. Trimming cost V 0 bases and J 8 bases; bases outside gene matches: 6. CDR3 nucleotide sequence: TGTGCCAGCAGCGTAGGGACAGGGAATGGGGGCTACACCTTC. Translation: CASSVGTGNGGYTF.

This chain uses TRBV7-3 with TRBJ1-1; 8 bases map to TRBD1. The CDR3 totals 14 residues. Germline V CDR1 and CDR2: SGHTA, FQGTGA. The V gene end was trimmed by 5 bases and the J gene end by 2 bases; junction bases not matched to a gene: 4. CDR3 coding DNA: TGTGCCAGCAGCCGGGACAGGACTAACACTGAAGCTTTCTTT. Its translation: CASSRDRTNTEAFF. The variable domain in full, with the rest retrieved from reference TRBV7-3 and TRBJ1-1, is GAGVSQTPSNKVTEKGKYVELRCDPISGHTALYWYRQSLGQGPEFLIYFQGTGAADDSGLPNDRFFAVRPEGSVSTLKIQRTERGDSAVYLCASSRDRTNTEAFFGQGTRLTVV.

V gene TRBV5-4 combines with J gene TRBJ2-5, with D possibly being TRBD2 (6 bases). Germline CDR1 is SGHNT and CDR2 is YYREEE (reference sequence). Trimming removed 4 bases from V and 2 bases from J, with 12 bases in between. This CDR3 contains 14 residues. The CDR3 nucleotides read TGTGCCAGCAGCCCGCCAGGGAGGCAAGAGACCCAGTACTTC. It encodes CASSPPGRQETQYF.

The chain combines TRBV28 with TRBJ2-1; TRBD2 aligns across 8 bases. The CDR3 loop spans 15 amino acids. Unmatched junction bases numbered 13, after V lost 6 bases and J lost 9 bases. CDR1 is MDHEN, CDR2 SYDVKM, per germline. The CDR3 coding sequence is TGTGCCAGCAGCCTAACGGGAGGGCCAATTTCTGAGCAGTTCTTC. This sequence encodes CASSLTGGPISEQFF.

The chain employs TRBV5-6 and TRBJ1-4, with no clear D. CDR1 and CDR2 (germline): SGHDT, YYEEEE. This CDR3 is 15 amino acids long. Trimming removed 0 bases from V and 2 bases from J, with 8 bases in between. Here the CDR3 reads CASSLADRTNEKLFF. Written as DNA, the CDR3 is TGTGCCAGCAGCTTGGCCGACCGGACTAATGAAAAACTGTTTTTT.

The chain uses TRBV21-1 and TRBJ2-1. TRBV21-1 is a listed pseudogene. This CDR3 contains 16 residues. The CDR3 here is CASSRTEPSSYNEQFF. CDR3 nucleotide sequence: TGTGCCAGCAGCAGGACCGAGCCCAGCTCCTACAATGAGCAGTTCTTC.

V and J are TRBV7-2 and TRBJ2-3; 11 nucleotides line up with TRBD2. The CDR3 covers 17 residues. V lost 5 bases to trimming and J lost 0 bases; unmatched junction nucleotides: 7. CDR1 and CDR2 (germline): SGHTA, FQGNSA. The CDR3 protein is CASSRLAGGPSTDTQYF. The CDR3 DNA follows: TGTGCCAGCAGCCGGCTAGCGGGGGGTCCTAGCACAGATACGCAGTATTTT.

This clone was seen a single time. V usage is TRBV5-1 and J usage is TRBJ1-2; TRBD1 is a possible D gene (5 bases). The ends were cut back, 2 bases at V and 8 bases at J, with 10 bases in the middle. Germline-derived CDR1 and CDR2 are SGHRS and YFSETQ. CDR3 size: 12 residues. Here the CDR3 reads CASSFQEGGYTF. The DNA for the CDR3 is TGCGCCAGCAGCTTCCAGGAGGGGGGCTACACCTTC.

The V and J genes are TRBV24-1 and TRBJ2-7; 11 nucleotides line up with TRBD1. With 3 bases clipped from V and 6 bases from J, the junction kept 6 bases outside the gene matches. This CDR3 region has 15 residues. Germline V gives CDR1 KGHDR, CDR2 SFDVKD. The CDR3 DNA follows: TGTGCCACCAGTGATGCGACCGGGACAGGGGGCGAGCAGTACTTC. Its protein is CATSDATGTGGEQYF.

The CDR3 spells CASSSWRGYEQYF. CDR3 nucleotide sequence: TGTGCCAGCAGTTCCTGGCGGGGCTACGAGCAGTACTTC. The rearrangement joins TRBV6-2 or TRBV6-3 to TRBJ2-7, with D possibly TRBD2 on 6 matching bases. The V and J ends lost 4 bases and 3 bases respectively, with 10 bases between them. CDR1 MNHEY and CDR2 SVGEGT come from the germline V gene. The CDR3 sequence is 13 residues long.

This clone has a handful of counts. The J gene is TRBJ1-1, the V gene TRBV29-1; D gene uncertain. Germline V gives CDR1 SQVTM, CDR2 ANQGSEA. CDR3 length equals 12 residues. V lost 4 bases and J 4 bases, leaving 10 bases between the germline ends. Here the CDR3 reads CSVVSMGTEAFF. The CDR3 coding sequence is TGCAGCGTTGTTAGTATGGGCACTGAAGCTTTCTTT.

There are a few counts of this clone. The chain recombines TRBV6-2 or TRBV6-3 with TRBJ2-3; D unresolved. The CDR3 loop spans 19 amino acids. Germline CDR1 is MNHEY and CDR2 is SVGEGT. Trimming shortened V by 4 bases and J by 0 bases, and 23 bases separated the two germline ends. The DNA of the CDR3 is TGTGCCAGCAGTTCACCTAGTAGGTCGGTCCGAGTTAGCACAGATACGCAGTATTTT. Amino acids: CASSSPSRSVRVSTDTQYF.

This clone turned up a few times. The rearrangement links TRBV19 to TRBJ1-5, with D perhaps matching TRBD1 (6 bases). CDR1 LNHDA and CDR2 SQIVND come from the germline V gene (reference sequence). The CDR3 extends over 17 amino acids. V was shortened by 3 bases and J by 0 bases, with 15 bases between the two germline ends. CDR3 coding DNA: TGTGCCAGTAGTATTCAAGGGACATCTTATAGCAATCAGCCCCAGCATTTT. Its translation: CASSIQGTSYSNQPQHF. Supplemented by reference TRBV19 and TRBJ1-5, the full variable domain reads DGGITQSPKYLFRKEGQNVTLSCEQNLNHDAMYWYRQDPGQGLRLIYYSQIVNDFQKGDIAEGYSVSREKKESFPLTVTSAQKNPTAFYLCASSIQGTSYSNQPQHFGDGTRLSIL.

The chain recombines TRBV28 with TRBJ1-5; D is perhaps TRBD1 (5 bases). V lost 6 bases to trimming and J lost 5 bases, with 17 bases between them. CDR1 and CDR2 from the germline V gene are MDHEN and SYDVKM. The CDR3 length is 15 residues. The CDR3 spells CASSTQGTADQPQHF. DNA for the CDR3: TGTGCCAGCAGCACCCAAGGGACGGCAGATCAGCCCCAGCATTTT.